This T cell receptor (beta chain) was retrieved from a study of T-cell reconstitution after alpha-beta-depleted transplantation in children. Unique molecular identifiers were built into the TCRbeta library. TCRdb reanalysed the PCR reads using MiXCR and keeps one entry per CDR3 protein. The sample lists 700,000 to 950,000 distinct CDR3 sequences; 15% to 20% were seen once. Per the germline V gene, CDR1 is SEHNR and CDR2 is FQNEAQ (reference sequence). The CDR3 runs 14 residues. The ends were cut back, 5 bases at V and 5 bases at J, with 15 bases in the middle. Study observations and caveats: TCRbeta diversity was high at day 60 in some patients (a result of surviving recipient T cells and thymic progenitors). Several hundred graft clones that had expanded were reportedly the source of alpha-beta T cells about two months after transplant. Fresh T-cell production supplied most of the T-cell counts and diversity seen one year after transplant.

In its sample, this clonotype was seen a few times. Antigen specificity is unknown. The sequence was obtained from a male patient aged 10 to 17 who had a stem cell transplant for acute lymphoblastic leukemia, so the T cells may come from the graft donor. The chain carries TRBV7-9 and TRBJ2-5; unclear D gene. This specimen was PBMCs, mostly from graft donor cells, taken 360 days after TCRalphabeta/CD19-depleted stem cell transplant. CDR3 nucleotides: TGTGCCAGCAGCCTCCTCGCTGTGGGTGAGACCCAGTACTTC. Its translation is CASSLLAVGETQYF. Together with reference TRBV7-9 and TRBJ2-5, the CDR3 gives the full variable domain: DTGVSQNPRHKITKRGQNVTFRCDPISEHNRLYWYRQTLGQGPEFLTYFQNEAQLEKSRLLSDRFSAERPKGSFSTLEIQRTEQGDSAMYLCASSLLAVGETQYFGPGTRLLVL.